The clone carrying this T cell receptor (beta chain) was recorded only once. Its target is not known. This sample is part of a study of T cell responses to AZD1222 COVID-19 vaccine. The CDR3 is made up of 11 amino acids. Trimming took 6 bases from V and 7 from J, leaving 9 bases between them. Germline CDR1 and CDR2: MDHEN and SYDVKM. Study-wide findings and caveats: Close to half of spike-specific TCRs reportedly recognize unmutated variant regions.

Using immunoSEQ multiplex PCR, the repertoire was profiled, and TCRdb retains in-frame clones only, with some absent. The data contain about 97,000 clones, about 86% of them singletons. The genes are TRBV28 and TRBJ1-1; D not resolved. The receptor's source is an adult in good health. The sequencing here drew on peripheral blood, taken on day 0 of AZD1222 vaccination. CDR3 loop: CASRLAGEAFF. The CDR3 DNA sequence: TGTGCCAGCAGGCTAGCCGGTGAAGCTTTCTTT.